This T cell receptor beta chain was sequenced in a study of CD8 T cell repertoires and HIV-1 epitope variants. At the level of the study: Each of Twenty-five Gag and Nef epitope peptides stimulated a separate culture. Epitopes were three Gag families plus Nef HW9 and YT9. Controls were a CMV, EBV and flu pool, Ebola AY9, and no peptide.

A remark on this clone: Antigen: not known.

Repertoires were generated with immunoSEQ multiplex PCR, while TCRdb's copy carries only in-frame clones and drops some. This table holds some 5,400 clones, over 60% found once. Germline V gene sequence: CDR1 SGHNT, CDR2 YYREEE (reference sequence). This CDR3 comprises 15 residues. Deletions cut 1 base from V and 5 bases from J, with 15 bases between. V is TRBV5-4 and J is TRBJ1-1; the D gene is possibly TRBD1 (5 bases). The clonotype was recovered from a male donor with HIV. The sequencing input was cultured CD8+ T cells derived from PBMCs. This CDR3 is CASSLNQGGTTEAFF. The CDR3 coding sequence is TGTGCCAGCAGCTTGAATCAGGGCGGGACGACTGAAGCTTTCTTT.